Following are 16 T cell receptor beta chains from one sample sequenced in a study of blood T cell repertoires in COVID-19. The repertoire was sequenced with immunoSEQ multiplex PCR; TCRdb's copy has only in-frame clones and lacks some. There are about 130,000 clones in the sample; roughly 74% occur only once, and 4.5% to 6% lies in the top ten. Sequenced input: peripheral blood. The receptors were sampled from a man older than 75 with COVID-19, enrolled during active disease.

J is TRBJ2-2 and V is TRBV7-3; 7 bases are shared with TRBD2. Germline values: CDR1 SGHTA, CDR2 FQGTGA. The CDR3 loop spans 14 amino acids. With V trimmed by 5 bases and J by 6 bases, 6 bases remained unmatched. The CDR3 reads CASSPGREAGELFF. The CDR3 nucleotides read TGTGCCAGCAGCCCGGGGAGGGAGGCCGGGGAGCTGTTTTTT.

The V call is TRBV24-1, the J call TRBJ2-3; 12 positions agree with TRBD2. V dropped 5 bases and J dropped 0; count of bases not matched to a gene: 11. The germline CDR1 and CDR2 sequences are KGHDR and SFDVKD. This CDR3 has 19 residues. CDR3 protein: CATSAFPGLAGASTDTQYF. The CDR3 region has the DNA TGTGCCACCAGTGCCTTCCCGGGACTAGCGGGTGCGAGCACAGATACGCAGTATTTT.

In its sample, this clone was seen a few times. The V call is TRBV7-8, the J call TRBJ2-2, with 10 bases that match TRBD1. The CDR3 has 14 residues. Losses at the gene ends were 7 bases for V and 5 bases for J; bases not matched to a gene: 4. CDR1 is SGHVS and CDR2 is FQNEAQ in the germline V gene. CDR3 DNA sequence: TGTGCCAGCAACGGGGGACAGGGGACCGGGGAGCTGTTTTTT. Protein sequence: CASNGGQGTGELFF.

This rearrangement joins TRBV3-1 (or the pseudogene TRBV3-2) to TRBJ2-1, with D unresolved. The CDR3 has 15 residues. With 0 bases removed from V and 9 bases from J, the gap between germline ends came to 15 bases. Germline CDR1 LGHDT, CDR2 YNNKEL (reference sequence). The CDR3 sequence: CASSQDRYIRGEQFF. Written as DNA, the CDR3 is TGTGCCAGCAGCCAAGATCGGTACATACGAGGTGAGCAGTTCTTC.

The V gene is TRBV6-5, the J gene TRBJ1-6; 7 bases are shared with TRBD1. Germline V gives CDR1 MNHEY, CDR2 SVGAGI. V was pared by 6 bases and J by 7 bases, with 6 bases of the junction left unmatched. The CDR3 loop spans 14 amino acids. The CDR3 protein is CASSGQARNSPLHF. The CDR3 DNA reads TGTGCCAGCAGCGGACAGGCGAGGAATTCACCCCTCCACTTT.

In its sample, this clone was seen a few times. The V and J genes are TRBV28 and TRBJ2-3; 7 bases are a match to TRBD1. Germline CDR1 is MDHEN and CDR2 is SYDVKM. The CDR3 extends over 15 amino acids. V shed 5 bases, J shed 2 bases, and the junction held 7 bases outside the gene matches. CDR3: CASSPRTGITDTQYF. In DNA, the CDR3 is TGTGCCAGCAGTCCGCGGACAGGAATCACAGATACGCAGTATTTT. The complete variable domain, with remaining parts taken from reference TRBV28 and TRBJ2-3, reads DVKVTQSSRYLVKRTGEKVFLECVQDMDHENMFWYRQDPGLGLRLIYFSYDVKMKEKGDIPEGYSVSREKKERFSLILESASTNQTSMYLCASSPRTGITDTQYFGPGTRLTVL.

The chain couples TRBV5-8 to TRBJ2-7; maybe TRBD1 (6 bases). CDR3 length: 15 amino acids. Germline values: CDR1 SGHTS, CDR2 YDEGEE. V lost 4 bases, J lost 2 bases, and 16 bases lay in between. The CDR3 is CASSPHLQGTYEQYF. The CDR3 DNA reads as TGTGCCAGCAGCCCCCATCTACAGGGTACCTACGAGCAGTACTTC. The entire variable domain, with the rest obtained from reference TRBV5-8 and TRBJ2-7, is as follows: EAGVTQSPTHLIKTRGQQATLRCSPISGHTSVYWYQQALGLGLQFLLWYDEGEERNRGNFPPRFSGRQFPNYSSELNVNALELEDSALYLCASSPHLQGTYEQYFGPGTRLTVT.

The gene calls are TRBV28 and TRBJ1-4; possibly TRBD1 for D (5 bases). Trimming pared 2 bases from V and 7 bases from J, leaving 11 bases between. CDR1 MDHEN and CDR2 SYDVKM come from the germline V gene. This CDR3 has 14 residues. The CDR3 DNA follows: TGTGCCAGCAGTTTAACGGGACTCCCTGAAAAACTGTTTTTT. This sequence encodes CASSLTGLPEKLFF.

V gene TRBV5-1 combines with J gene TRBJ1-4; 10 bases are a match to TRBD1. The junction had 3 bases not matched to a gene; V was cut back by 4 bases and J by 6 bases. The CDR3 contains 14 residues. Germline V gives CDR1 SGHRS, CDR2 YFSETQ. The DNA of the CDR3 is TGCGCCAGCAGCAGGACAGGGGGGGATGAAAAACTGTTTTTT. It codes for CASSRTGGDEKLFF.

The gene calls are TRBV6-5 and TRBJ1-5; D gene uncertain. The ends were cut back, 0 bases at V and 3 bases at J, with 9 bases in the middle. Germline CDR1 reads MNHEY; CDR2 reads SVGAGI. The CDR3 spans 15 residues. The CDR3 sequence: CASSYSGVTNQPQHF. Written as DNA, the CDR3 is TGTGCCAGCAGTTACTCGGGCGTCACCAATCAGCCCCAGCATTTT.

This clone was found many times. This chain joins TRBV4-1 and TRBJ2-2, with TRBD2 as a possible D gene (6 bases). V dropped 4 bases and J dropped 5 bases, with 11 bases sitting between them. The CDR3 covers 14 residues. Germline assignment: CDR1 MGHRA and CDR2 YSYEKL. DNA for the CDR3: TGCGCCAGCAGCCCGCATCTAGCGACCGGGGAGCTGTTTTTT. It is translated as CASSPHLATGELFF.

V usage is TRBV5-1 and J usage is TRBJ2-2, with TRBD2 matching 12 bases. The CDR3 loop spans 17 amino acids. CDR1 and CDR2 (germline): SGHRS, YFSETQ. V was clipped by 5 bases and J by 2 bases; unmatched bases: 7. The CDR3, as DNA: TGCGCCAGCAGGTCCACTAGCGGGAGGACTAACACCGGGGAGCTGTTTTTT. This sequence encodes CASRSTSGRTNTGELFF.

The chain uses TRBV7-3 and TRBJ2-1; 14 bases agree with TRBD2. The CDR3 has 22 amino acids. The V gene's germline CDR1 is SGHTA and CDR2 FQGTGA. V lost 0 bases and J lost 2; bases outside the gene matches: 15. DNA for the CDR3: TGTGCCAGCAGCTTAACGTTAGGGACTAGCGGGAGTATATTAGAGGCCTACAATGAGCAGTTCTTC. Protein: CASSLTLGTSGSILEAYNEQFF.

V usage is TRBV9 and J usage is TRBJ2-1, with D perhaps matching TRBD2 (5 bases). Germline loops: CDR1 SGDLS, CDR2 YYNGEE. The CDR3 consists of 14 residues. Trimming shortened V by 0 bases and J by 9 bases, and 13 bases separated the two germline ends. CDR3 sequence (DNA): TGTGCCAGCAGCGTAGATCTAGCATGGGGTGAGCAGTTCTTC. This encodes CASSVDLAWGEQFF.

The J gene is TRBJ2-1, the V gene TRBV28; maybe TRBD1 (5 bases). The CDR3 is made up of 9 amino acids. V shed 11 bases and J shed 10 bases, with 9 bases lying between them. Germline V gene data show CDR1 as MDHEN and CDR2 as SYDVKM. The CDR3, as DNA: TGTGCCTCAGGGCGGGAGCAGTTCTTC. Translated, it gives CASGREQFF.

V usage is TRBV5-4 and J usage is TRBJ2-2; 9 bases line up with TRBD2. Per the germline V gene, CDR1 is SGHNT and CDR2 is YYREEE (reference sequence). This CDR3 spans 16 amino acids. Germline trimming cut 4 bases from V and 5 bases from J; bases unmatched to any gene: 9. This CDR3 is CASSPGREGRTGELFF. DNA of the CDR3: TGTGCCAGCAGCCCGGGGCGGGAGGGCCGGACCGGGGAGCTGTTTTTT.